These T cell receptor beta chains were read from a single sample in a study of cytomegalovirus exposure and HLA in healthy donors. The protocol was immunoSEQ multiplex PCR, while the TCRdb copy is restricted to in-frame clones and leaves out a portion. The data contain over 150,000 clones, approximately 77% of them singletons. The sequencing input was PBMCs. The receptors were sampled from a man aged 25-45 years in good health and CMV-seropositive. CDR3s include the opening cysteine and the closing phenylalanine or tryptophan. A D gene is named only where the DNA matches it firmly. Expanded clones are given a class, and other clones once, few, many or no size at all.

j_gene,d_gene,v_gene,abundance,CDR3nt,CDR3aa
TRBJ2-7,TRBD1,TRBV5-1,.,TGCGCCAGCAGCCCGGGACAGGGGAACGAGCAGTACTTC,CASSPGQGNEQYF
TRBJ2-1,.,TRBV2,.,TGTGCCAGCTTGTCGAGCGATGAGCAGTTCTTC,CASLSSDEQFF
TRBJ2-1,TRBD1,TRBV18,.,TGTGCCAGCTCACCACCGGGACAGGGGTACAATGAGCAGTTCTTC,CASSPPGQGYNEQFF
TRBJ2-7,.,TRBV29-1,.,TGCAGCGTTGAATCGAAGGGGGACGGCGGGGGCGAGCAGTACTTC,CSVESKGDGGGEQYF
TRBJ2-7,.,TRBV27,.,TGTGCCAGCAGGGGCAGGGGCTACCTCTCCTACGAGCAGTACTTC,CASRGRGYLSYEQYF
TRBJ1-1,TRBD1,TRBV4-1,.,TGCGCCAGCAGCCAAGCCGACAGGGGGCAGCCTGAAGCTTTCTTT,CASSQADRGQPEAFF
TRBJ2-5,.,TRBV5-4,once,TGTGCCAGCAGCTTGTTCTACAGGGCAGAGACCCAGTACTTC,CASSLFYRAETQYF
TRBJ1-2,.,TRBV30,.,TGTGCCTGGAGTCAGGGTTTTGTCTATGGCTACACCTTC,CAWSQGFVYGYTF
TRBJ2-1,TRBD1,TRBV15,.,TGTGCCACCAGCAGGGCGGCAGGGGGCACCTACAATGAGCAGTTCTTC,CATSRAAGGTYNEQFF
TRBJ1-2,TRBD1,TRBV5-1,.,TGCGCCAGCAGCTCATCCGGGACAGGGGCTTCGGACTATGGCTACACCTTC,CASSSSGTGASDYGYTF
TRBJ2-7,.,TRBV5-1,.,TGCGCCAGCAGCTTCCCGCGGGACGAAGTCTACGAGCAGTACTTC,CASSFPRDEVYEQYF
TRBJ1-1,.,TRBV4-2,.,TGTGCCAGCAGCCAACTCACTCCGGGACATGGTTGGACTGAAGCTTTCTTT,CASSQLTPGHGWTEAFF
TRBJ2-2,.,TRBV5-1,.,TGCGCCAGCATGTCCGGGGGAGGCACCGGGGAGCTGTTTTTT,CASMSGGGTGELFF
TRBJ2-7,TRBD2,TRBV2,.,TGTGCCAGTAAAGCGGGGGCAGGCCCCTACGAGCAGTACTTC,CASKAGAGPYEQYF
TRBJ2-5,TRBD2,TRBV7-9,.,TGTGCCAGCAGCTTTCGTCGTGCGGGGGGTATCCAAGAGACCCAGTACTTC,CASSFRRAGGIQETQYF
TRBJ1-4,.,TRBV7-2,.,TGTGCCAGCAGCTTGGACACCCAATCTAGTAAACTGTTTTTT,CASSLDTQSSKLFF
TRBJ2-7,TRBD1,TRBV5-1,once,TGCGCCAGCAGCTTGGGGACAGGGGGATCGTACGAGCAGTACTTC,CASSLGTGGSYEQYF
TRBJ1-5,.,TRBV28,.,TGTGCCAGCACACGACGGACAGTTGGGGGCCAGCCCCAGCATTTT,CASTRRTVGGQPQHF
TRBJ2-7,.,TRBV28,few,TGTGCCAGCAGCACAGTGTGGGGGCCGTTCTTCTACGAGCAGTACTTC,CASSTVWGPFFYEQYF
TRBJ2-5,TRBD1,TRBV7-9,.,TGTGCCAGCAGCGGCCAACCAGACAGGGAGAGAGAGAGGACCCAGTACTTC,CASSGQPDRERERTQYF
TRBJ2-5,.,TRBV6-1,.,TGTGCCAGCAGTCCCCAGGTGGAGACCCAGTACTTC,CASSPQVETQYF
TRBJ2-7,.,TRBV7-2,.,TGTGCCAGCAGCTTACAGGGGATAGGCGAGCAGTACTTC,CASSLQGIGEQYF
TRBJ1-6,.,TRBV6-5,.,TGTGCCAGCAGTTACTTTCAGGCCTACCCGAATTCACCCCTCCACTTT,CASSYFQAYPNSPLHF
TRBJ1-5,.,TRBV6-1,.,TGTGCCAGCAGGATACAGGGTTCGGGGAGTCAGCCCCAGCATTTT,CASRIQGSGSQPQHF
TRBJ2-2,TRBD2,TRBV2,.,TGTGCCAGCAATGGGGCGGGGGGGCCCCACGGGGAGCTGTTTTTT,CASNGAGGPHGELFF
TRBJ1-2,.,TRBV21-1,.,TGTGCCAGCAGCAAAATAGACAGGGCCCCTAACTATGGCTACACCTTC,CASSKIDRAPNYGYTF
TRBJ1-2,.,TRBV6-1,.,TGTGCCAGCAGCCTAGGGGGAATTAACTATGGCTACACCTTC,CASSLGGINYGYTF
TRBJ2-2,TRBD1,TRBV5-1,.,TGCGCCAGCCTACAGGGGCCGGGCACCGGGGAGCTGTTTTTT,CASLQGPGTGELFF
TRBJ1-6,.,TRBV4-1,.,TGCGCCAGCAGCCAGGGGAGGGGGGTCTCCTATAATTCACCCCTCCACTTT,CASSQGRGVSYNSPLHF
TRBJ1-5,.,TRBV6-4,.,TGTGCCAGCAGCCCGGAGGCGTCAGGTCAGCCCCAGCATTTT,CASSPEASGQPQHF
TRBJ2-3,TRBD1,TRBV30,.,TGTGCCTGGAGTGCTGGACAGGGCCTTGTCTATTTT,CAWSAGQGLVYF
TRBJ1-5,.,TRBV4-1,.,TGCGCCAGCAGCCGAACTCCTCGTGCCCCCCAGGGTGCGATGCCCCAGCATTTT,CASSRTPRAPQGAMPQHF
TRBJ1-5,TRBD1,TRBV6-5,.,TGTGCCAGCAGTTCATCCAGGGGGTATCAGCCCCAGCATTTT,CASSSSRGYQPQHF
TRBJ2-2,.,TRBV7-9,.,TGTGCCAGCAGCTTATGGCGGGGATCGAACACCGGGGAGCTGTTTTTT,CASSLWRGSNTGELFF
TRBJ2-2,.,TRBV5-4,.,TGTGCCAGCAGCTCACAGGGGAACACCGGGGAGCTGTTTTTT,CASSSQGNTGELFF
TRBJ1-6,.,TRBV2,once,TGTGCCAGCAGTGTCTCACAGACATATAATTCACCCCTCCACTTT,CASSVSQTYNSPLHF
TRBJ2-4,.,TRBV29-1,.,TGCAGCGCCGCCATGACAGCAACCAAAAACATTCAGTACTTC,CSAAMTATKNIQYF
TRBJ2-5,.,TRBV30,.,TGTGCCTGGGAAGGGGCAGCCGAGACCCAGTACTTC,CAWEGAAETQYF
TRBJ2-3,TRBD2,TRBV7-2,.,TGTGCCAGCAGCTTAGGGCCTAGCGGGGGGGCAAGCACAGATACGCAGTATTTT,CASSLGPSGGASTDTQYF
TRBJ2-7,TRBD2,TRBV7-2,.,TGTGCCAGCAGCGTGCACGAGACTAGCGGGTACGAGCAGTACTTC,CASSVHETSGYEQYF
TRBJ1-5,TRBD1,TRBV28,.,TGTGCCAGCAGTTTATCCGCGACAGGGGGGGATCAGCCCCAGCATTTT,CASSLSATGGDQPQHF